This T cell receptor beta chain was captured by sequencing in a study of blood T cells in healthy people across ages (dated by TCRdb to about 2015). Background for the entire study: Template switching captured roughly one uniquely barcoded TCR beta cDNA molecule per two T cells in model experiments. To track age-related changes in TCR beta repertoire diversity, the study relied on deep sequencing normalized with unique cDNA molecular identifiers. To avoid experimental bias, donors of different ages were spread randomly across the sequencing lanes. The donors were divided into four age groups: young (average about 15 years), middle-aged (approximately 42), aged (62) and long-lived (about 90). Two additional independent replicas of 1 million unique cDNA reads from the same blood draw were analyzed for two donors (one aged 18 to 29 and one aged 80 or older).

The germline V gene encodes CDR1 MDHEN and CDR2 SYDVKM. From the cysteine up to the phenylalanine, the CDR3 has a length of 12 residues. The read is trimmed to its CDR3 DNA, 36 bases read in frame from base 1. About this clonotype itself: What this receptor recognizes is not known. A read error may account for a junction end that differs from germline.

The donors were 40 or so Caucasian individuals from Russia, aged roughly 6 to 90 years, who were systemically healthy. Ten milliliters of peripheral blood were drawn from each donor into EDTA-treated Vacutainer tubes. PBMCs were isolated by Ficoll-Paque density-gradient centrifugation, with at least 7 million obtained per sample. Total RNA was extracted from PBMCs with Trizol reagent, with at least 5.5 micrograms obtained per sample. The percentages of naive CD45RAhigh/CD27high T cells were determined by flow cytometry on a PBMC aliquot from every donor. Library method: 5' RACE. The instrument was an Illumina HiSeq 2500. A second roughly 7 to 12 cycle PCR used a sample-barcoded 5' primer and a J-beta primer mix. A unique molecular identifier was introduced onto each TCR beta cDNA molecule by a template-switch 5' adaptor carrying 12 random nucleotides. Each sample yielded at least 3 million CDR3-containing paired-end reads. First-strand cDNA synthesis was performed from all RNA using the Mint cDNA synthesis kit, with priming by a TRBC-specific oligonucleotide. After uracil-DNA glycosylase treatment, a first 18-cycle PCR used universal primers M1SS and BC2_uni_R on all cDNA. For the original study's pipeline: For normalization, 1 million high-quality reads were randomly selected from each sample, with every read carrying a distinct molecular identifier. Reads with shared molecular identifiers were discarded instead of being binned into consensus sequences. MiTCR, with a Q25 quality threshold and the strictest error-elimination algorithm, was used for CDR3 identification, clonotype clustering and error correction. Lower-bound total TCR beta diversity was estimated with a nonparametric unseen species model using Euler transformation. The raw public data were reprocessed by TCRdb itself: fastp quality trimming at Q25, MiXCR clonotype calling, in-frame beta chains only. For every CDR3 protein sequence, its rows merge into one entry that carries the most common genes and DNA. TCRdb, not the original authors, processed these V and J calls. This sample comprises some 1.4 million distinct CDR3 sequences, approximately 38% of them detected only once. 7.9% of the sample rests with the top ten.

The paper's findings and limits, for the study overall: Compared with the aged group, the long-lived group had more naive CD4+ T cells, fewer expanded clones and increased TCR diversity, a pattern suggesting age selection. Estimates of total diversity based on one million sequenced T cells were regarded as lower bounds and as underestimates. Because donor CMV infection status was unknown, age-related changes in expanded clonotypes were potentially confounded. Since profiling was done on bulk unsorted PBMCs, naive and antigen-experienced compartments could not be conclusively compared. There was a strong correlation between observed TCR beta diversity and the percentage of naive T cells measured by flow cytometry. Observed TCR beta diversity per million T cells fell roughly linearly with age, and a significant reduction was already apparent by age approximately 41.

The specimen was blood. This sequence was found in a woman between 18 and 29 years old in good health. The sequence links TRBV28 to TRBJ1-2; the D gene is unclear. The CDR3 region has the sequence CASSLTLYDYTF. In nucleotide form, the sequence is TGTGCCAGCAGTTTAACCCTGTATGACTACACCTTC.